The following is a T cell receptor (beta chain) sequence with its context. Its antigen is currently unknown. The primer mix had 60 Vbeta and 13 Jbeta primers. The assay was immunoSEQ multiplex PCR, and TCRdb's table has in-frame clones only and misses some. The sample has roughly 80,000 clones, around 67% seen once. The data stem from a study of cytomegalovirus exposure and HLA in healthy donors. Notes on the study in general: One variant, a missense change in DCLRE1C, was linked in a later analysis to TCR beta V- and J-gene trimming. Under in vitro conditions, three CMV-associated chains were confirmed as specific for CMV antigens.

What was sequenced was PBMCs. This TCR came from a woman between 45 and 60 years old in good health and CMV-seropositive.

The CDR3 sequence: CASRPIDRDQPQHF. The CDR3 DNA follows: TGTGCCAGTAGGCCGATTGACAGGGATCAGCCCCAGCATTTT. J is TRBJ1-5 and V is TRBV19; 7 nucleotides match TRBD1. This CDR3 spans 14 amino acids. The trim removed 6 bases at V and 5 bases at J, leaving 7 bases unmatched. Germline V gene lookup returns CDR1 LNHDA and CDR2 SQIVND (reference sequence). Full variable domain (missing parts from reference TRBV19 and TRBJ1-5): DGGITQSPKYLFRKEGQNVTLSCEQNLNHDAMYWYRQDPGQGLRLIYYSQIVNDFQKGDIAEGYSVSREKKESFPLTVTSAQKNPTAFYLCASRPIDRDQPQHFGDGTRLSIL.